The 27 T cell receptor beta chains given below trace back to one sample, sequenced in a study of T cell responses to AZD1222 COVID-19 vaccine. Only in-frame clones appear in the TCRdb table, and some are missing; sequencing was by immunoSEQ multiplex PCR. The sample includes more than 95,000 clones, roughly 86% of them seen just once. Sequencing was performed on peripheral blood, taken 28 days after the second AZD1222 dose. These receptors came from an adult who received the AZD1222 COVID-19 vaccine.

This clone was seen just once. The chain recombines TRBV27 with TRBJ1-5; TRBD1 aligns across 8 bases. The trim removed 3 bases at V and 0 bases at J, leaving 7 bases unmatched. CDR3 size: 17 residues. Germline loops: CDR1 MNHEY, CDR2 SMNVEV (reference sequence). In nucleotides, the CDR3 is TGTGCCAGCAGTTTCGCAGGGGGCCCATATAGCAATCAGCCCCAGCATTTT. Amino acid sequence: CASSFAGGPYSNQPQHF.

V usage is TRBV5-3 and J usage is TRBJ2-5, with D perhaps matching TRBD1 (6 bases). TRBV5-3 has ORF status, its function being uncertain. The CDR3 is 18 amino acids. V was cut by 2 bases and J by 5 bases, with 25 bases left in between. The CDR3 is CARSLIRSLGGERETQYF. CDR3 DNA: TGTGCCAGAAGCTTAATTAGGTCCCTAGGGGGAGAGCGCGAGACCCAGTACTTC.

The chain has TRBV6-5 and TRBJ1-1, with D tentatively TRBD1 (6 bases). The V and J ends lost 5 bases and 4 bases respectively, with 11 bases between them. Looked up from germline, CDR1 is MNHEY and CDR2 is SVGAGI. There are 13 residues in the CDR3. The CDR3 DNA follows: TGTGCCAGCAGTACAACAGGGCTCACTGAAGCTTTCTTT. Protein: CASSTTGLTEAFF.

This clone was observed a handful of times. J is TRBJ2-3 and V is TRBV5-4, with D perhaps matching TRBD2 (5 bases). From germline, CDR1 is SGHNT and CDR2 YYREEE (reference sequence). Trimming removed 3 bases at V and 1 base at J, with 15 bases between. The CDR3 sequence is 16 residues long. DNA of the CDR3: TGTGCCAGCAGCTCCCGGACTGGGATAGGCACAGATACGCAGTATTTT. Its translation is CASSSRTGIGTDTQYF. The full variable domain, with the rest looked up from reference TRBV5-4 and TRBJ2-3, is ETGVTQSPTHLIKTRGQQVTLRCSSQSGHNTVSWYQQALGQGPQFIFQYYREEENGRGNFPPRFSGLQFPNYSSELNVNALELDDSALYLCASSSRTGIGTDTQYFGPGTRLTVL.

This chain connects TRBV5-6 to TRBJ1-1; D is unresolved. The CDR3 has 14 residues. Germline CDR1 is SGHDT and CDR2 is YYEEEE. The V end lost 4 bases, the J end lost 3 bases, and 13 bases lay between the germline ends. The CDR3 DNA follows: TGTGCCAGCAGCCCGGTCGGCGTTTACACTGAAGCTTTCTTT. It encodes CASSPVGVYTEAFF.

The chain joins TRBV11-2 to TRBJ2-5, with a possible D match to TRBD2 (6 bases). Trimming pared 1 base from V and 5 bases from J, leaving 14 bases between. Germline assignment: CDR1 SGHAT and CDR2 FQNNGV. There are 15 residues in the CDR3. The CDR3 nucleotides read TGTGCCAGCAGCTTAGGAGGAGGGTCGGGGGAGACCCAGTACTTC. Amino acid sequence: CASSLGGGSGETQYF.

The CDR3 is CASIWTQGGSPLHF. In DNA form, the CDR3 reads TGTGCCAGCATTTGGACCCAAGGAGGTTCACCCCTCCACTTT. The chain couples TRBV28 to TRBJ1-6; the D is unclear. The CDR3 has 14 amino acids. Germline CDR1 and CDR2: MDHEN and SYDVKM. Trimming took 7 bases from V and 9 from J, leaving 16 bases between them.

This chain connects TRBV24-1 to TRBJ2-3; D not resolved. There are 13 residues in the CDR3. V was cut by 3 bases and J by 6 bases, with 9 bases left in between. Germline V lookup: CDR1 KGHDR, CDR2 SFDVKD. This CDR3 reads CATSDRLGDTQYF. CDR3 sequence (DNA): TGTGCCACCAGTGATCGACTGGGCGATACGCAGTATTTT.

This clone was recorded once. This sequence joins TRBV28 and TRBJ2-1; D remains ambiguous. The CDR3 length is 15 residues. Germline CDR1 is MDHEN and CDR2 is SYDVKM. V dropped 3 bases and J dropped 3 bases, with 12 bases sitting between them. Here the CDR3 reads CASSLIGDFYNEQFF. Written as DNA, the CDR3 is TGTGCCAGCAGTTTGATAGGAGATTTCTACAATGAGCAGTTCTTC.

Only one count was recorded for this clone. The chain is built from TRBV19 and TRBJ2-1; TRBD2 matches 10 bases. The CDR3 sequence is 17 residues long. J lost 1 base, V lost 11 bases, and 14 bases had no gene match. CDR1 is LNHDA, CDR2 SQIVND, per germline (reference sequence). The CDR3 coding sequence is TGTGCCTGTAAAGCGGGAGGGCCTCTCCTATCCTACAATGAGCAGTTCTTC. Its protein is CACKAGGPLLSYNEQFF.

The rearrangement joins TRBV6-5 to TRBJ2-7; tentatively, D is TRBD2 (6 bases). The germline V gene has CDR1 MNHEY and CDR2 SVGAGI. This CDR3 is built from 15 residues. V was pared by 1 base and J by 6 bases, with 16 bases between. The CDR3 protein is CASSYYIGSSSEQYF. The DNA for the CDR3 is TGTGCCAGCAGTTACTATATCGGGAGCTCTTCCGAGCAGTACTTC.

The genes are TRBV18 and TRBJ2-7; D is possibly TRBD2 (6 bases). Germline V gene lookup returns CDR1 KGHSH and CDR2 LQKENI. The CDR3 length is 13 residues. V gave up 3 bases and J gave up 2 bases, with 8 bases separating them. CDR3 sequence (DNA): TGTGCCAGCTCACCGGGACTGACCTACGAGCAGTACTTC. Translating it yields CASSPGLTYEQYF.

This clone showed up just once. V is TRBV11-2 and J is TRBJ2-1; 7 bases are shared with TRBD1. Germline loops: CDR1 SGHAT, CDR2 FQNNGV. The CDR3 is 15 amino acids. With V trimmed by 0 bases and J by 4 bases, 3 bases remained unmatched. The CDR3 nucleotides are TGTGCCAGCAGCTTAGAAAGGGGGCCGTACAATGAGCAGTTCTTC. Translation: CASSLERGPYNEQFF.

J is TRBJ2-1 and V is TRBV7-8, with 9 positions matching TRBD2. Trimming at V came to 3 bases and at J to 6 bases, leaving 18 bases not matched to a gene. Per germline, CDR1 SGHVS and CDR2 FQNEAQ. The CDR3 sequence is 19 residues long. The CDR3 sequence is CASSFGPLLVLAGSNEQFF. Written as DNA, the CDR3 is TGTGCCAGCAGCTTCGGCCCTTTACTCGTACTAGCGGGTTCCAATGAGCAGTTCTTC.

The chain carries TRBV10-3 and TRBJ1-4, with D unresolved. The CDR3 covers 13 residues. V lost 2 bases to trimming and J lost 8 bases, with 9 bases between them. Germline V gives CDR1 ENHRY, CDR2 SYGVKD. The CDR3 coding sequence is TGTGCCATCAGTGAGCCAAGGGCCGAAAAACTGTTTTTT. This encodes CAISEPRAEKLFF.

V usage is TRBV6-5 and J usage is TRBJ2-7, with 10 bases lining up with TRBD2. The CDR3 is made up of 15 amino acids. Germline values: CDR1 MNHEY, CDR2 SVGAGI. The V gene end was trimmed by 8 bases and the J gene end by 2 bases; junction bases not matched to a gene: 9. The CDR3 nucleotides are TGTGCCAGCGGGACGATAGCGGGAGGCCCCTACGAGCAGTACTTC. This sequence encodes CASGTIAGGPYEQYF.

The chain uses TRBV6-5 and TRBJ1-5, with TRBD1 matching 9 bases. CDR3 length: 13 residues. Germline trimming cut 7 bases from V and 6 bases from J; bases unmatched to any gene: 4. Germline V gene data show CDR1 as MNHEY and CDR2 as SVGAGI. CDR3 in amino acids: CASTQGAGQPQHF. The CDR3, as DNA: TGTGCCAGCACACAGGGGGCGGGTCAGCCCCAGCATTTT.

This chain connects TRBV5-1 to TRBJ1-2; possibly TRBD1 for D (5 bases). Trimming stripped 1 base from V and 8 bases from J, with 9 bases between. Germline V gives CDR1 SGHRS, CDR2 YFSETQ. The CDR3 length is 12 residues. The CDR3 reads CASSLTGGGYTF. The CDR3 coding sequence is TGCGCCAGCAGCTTGACAGGAGGGGGCTACACCTTC.

The rearrangement joins TRBV27 to TRBJ2-7; 8 bases line up with TRBD1. CDR3 size: 13 residues. With 4 bases clipped from V and 7 bases from J, the junction kept 6 bases outside the gene matches. Germline V lookup: CDR1 MNHEY, CDR2 SMNVEV (reference sequence). CDR3 nucleotides: TGTGCCAGCAGTTCGTGGACAGGGAAAGAGCAGTACTTC. It is translated as CASSSWTGKEQYF.

The CDR3 here is CASSYGPAQNEKLFF. As DNA, the CDR3 is TGTGCCAGCAGTTACGGCCCAGCGCAGAATGAAAAACTGTTTTTT. The V call is TRBV6-5, the J call TRBJ1-4; the D is unclear. Germline CDR1 reads MNHEY; CDR2 reads SVGAGI. This CDR3 is 15 amino acids long. Trimming stripped 2 bases from V and 5 bases from J, with 12 bases between.

The chain links TRBV4-3 to TRBJ1-1; D is uncertain. V was shortened by 0 bases and J by 5 bases, with 7 bases between the two germline ends. In germline, CDR1 is LGHNA, CDR2 YSLEER. This CDR3 is built from 13 residues. CDR3 protein: CASSQDRSTEAFF. For the CDR3, the DNA is TGCGCCAGCAGCCAAGATCGTAGTACTGAAGCTTTCTTT.

The rearrangement links TRBV9 to TRBJ2-5, with 8 positions matching TRBD1. The V gene's germline CDR1 is SGDLS and CDR2 YYNGEE. J lost 2 bases, V lost 4 bases, and 4 bases had no gene match. The CDR3 is 14 amino acids. The CDR3 region is CASSSRTGQETQYF. The CDR3 bases are TGTGCCAGCAGCTCAAGGACAGGGCAAGAGACCCAGTACTTC.

The chain is built from TRBV7-2 and TRBJ2-3; D remains unclear. Germline V gives CDR1 SGHTA, CDR2 FQGNSA. V gave up 3 bases and J gave up 1 base, with 11 bases separating them. The CDR3 has 15 residues. The DNA for the CDR3 is TGTGCCAGCAGCTTTGTTAATCTGGGCACAGATACGCAGTATTTT. It yields the protein CASSFVNLGTDTQYF.

This chain links TRBV6-5 with TRBJ1-3; D is unresolved. Germline values: CDR1 MNHEY, CDR2 SVGAGI. Deletions cut 6 bases from V and 1 base from J, with 7 bases between. The CDR3 sequence is 13 residues long. CDR3 in DNA: TGTGCCAGCAGGCAGCCGTCTGGAAACACCATATATTTT. This translates into CASRQPSGNTIYF.

This chain connects TRBV3-1 (or the pseudogene TRBV3-2) to TRBJ1-1; a possible D gene is TRBD1 (5 bases). The CDR3 runs to 13 residues. V was trimmed by 1 base and J by 8 bases, leaving 11 bases between them. Germline CDR1 LGHDT, CDR2 YNNKEL (reference sequence). CDR3 sequence (DNA): TGTGCCAGCAGCCAAGTGGGAGGGGCCGAAGCTTTCTTT. Protein product: CASSQVGGAEAFF.

V usage is TRBV5-1 and J usage is TRBJ2-1; D uncertain. Trimming stripped 5 bases from V and 5 bases from J, with 8 bases between. The CDR3 loop spans 12 amino acids. Germline values: CDR1 SGHRS, CDR2 YFSETQ. CDR3 in DNA: TGCGCCAGCAGGGGTGGAAACAATGAGCAGTTCTTC. As protein: CASRGGNNEQFF.

The rearrangement joins TRBV6-5 to TRBJ1-5; D remains unclear. The V end was cut by 6 bases, the J end by 11 bases, with 14 bases between. Per germline, CDR1 MNHEY and CDR2 SVGAGI. This CDR3 has 12 residues. This CDR3 is CASRGSKWAQHF. The DNA for the CDR3 is TGTGCCAGCAGGGGGTCGAAATGGGCCCAGCATTTT.